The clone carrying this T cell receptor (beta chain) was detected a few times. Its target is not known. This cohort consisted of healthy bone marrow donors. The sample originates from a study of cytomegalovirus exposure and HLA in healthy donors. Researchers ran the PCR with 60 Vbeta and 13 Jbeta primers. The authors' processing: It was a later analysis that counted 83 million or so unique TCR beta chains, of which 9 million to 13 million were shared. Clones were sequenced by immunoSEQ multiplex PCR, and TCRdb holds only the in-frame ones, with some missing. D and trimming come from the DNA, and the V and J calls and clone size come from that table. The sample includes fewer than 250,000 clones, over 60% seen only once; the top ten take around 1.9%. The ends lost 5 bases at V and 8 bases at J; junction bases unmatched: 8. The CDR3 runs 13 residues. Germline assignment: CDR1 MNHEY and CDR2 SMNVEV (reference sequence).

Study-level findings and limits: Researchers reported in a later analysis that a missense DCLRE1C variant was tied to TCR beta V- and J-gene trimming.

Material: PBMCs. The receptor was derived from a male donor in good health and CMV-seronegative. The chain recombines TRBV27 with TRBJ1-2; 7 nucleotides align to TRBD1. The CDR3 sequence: CASSIGQARGYTF. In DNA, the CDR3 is TGTGCCAGCAGTATCGGACAGGCGCGGGGCTACACCTTC.